A single T cell receptor beta chain is shown here with its context. Antigen specificity is unknown. The V and J ends lost 4 bases and 6 bases respectively, with 19 bases between them. CDR3 size: 15 residues. In germline, CDR1 is MGHRA, CDR2 YSYEKL. The time point was: week 11, during vaccination. In every dose of vaccine, 300 ug of mutant IDH1 20-mer peptide was given alongside topical imiquimod. Donors' newly diagnosed IDH1-mutant WHO grade 3 or 4 astrocytomas lacked nuclear ATRX. Produced via immunoSEQ multiplex PCR; TCRdb's table is partial and in-frame only. The table records some 23,000 clones, 65% to 85% of them present only once. This record comes from a study of a mutant IDH1 vaccine in newly diagnosed glioma. The overall study: Of the patients given treatment, 62.5% were male and 37.5% were female, and a mean age of about 40 years was recorded.

The study, taken as a whole, reports: A vaccine-induced immune response developed in roughly 93% of the patients.

This chain joins TRBV4-1 and TRBJ2-7; D possibly corresponds to TRBD2 (6 bases). Here the sequenced sample was PBMCs, taken from a glioma patient whose treatment included an IDH1 peptide vaccine. The receptor was derived from a woman between 18 and 29 years old with glioma. CDR3 sequence (DNA): TGCGCCAGCAGCCCAATCGGGACTCCCTCACCCGAGCAGTACTTC. Protein: CASSPIGTPSPEQYF.